This T cell receptor beta chain was sequenced for a study of regulatory T cells in long-lasting Graves disease. This clonotype was seen many times. Its target is not known. Stated time point: newly diagnosed GD, antithyroid drugs for less than 3 months. Extracted PBMC RNA gave rise to the TCR library. Libraries of TCR beta came from iRepertoire HTBI primers plus Arm-PCR of CDR3 regions. TCRdb reprocessed the multiplex PCR reads with MiXCR, giving one entry per CDR3 protein. Here the sample spans hundreds of thousands of distinct CDR3 sequences, 16% being singletons. With 0 bases removed from V and 6 bases from J, the gap between germline ends came to 8 bases. The CDR3 sequence is 14 residues long. Overall study results and limits: Persistent Graves' patients showed less TCR diversity than newly diagnosed ones.

These data also featured in a second study, about T cells in Graves' hyperthyroidism and ophthalmopathy.

The sample was peripheral blood mononuclear cells (PBMCs), taken at new diagnosis, from a patient treated with antithyroid drugs. This chain uses TRBV12-3 or TRBV12-4 with TRBJ2-2, with D perhaps TRBD2 (5 bases). The TCR originated in a man aged 18 to 29 with Graves disease. Here the CDR3 reads CASSLAAGAGELFF. CDR3 DNA sequence: TGTGCCAGCAGTTTAGCCGCCGGGGCCGGGGAGCTGTTTTTT.